The present T cell receptor (beta chain) was sequenced within a study of patients and donors after allogeneic stem cell transplantation. TCRdb reprocessed the RT-PCR reads via MiXCR and lists one record per CDR3 protein. The table lists about a million distinct CDR3 sequences, more than 15% of them singletons, with 5% to 6.5% in the top ten. The CDR3 runs 18 residues. J lost 3 bases, V lost 5 bases, and 11 bases had no gene match. This chain joins TRBV12-3 or TRBV12-4 and TRBJ2-5; 14 nucleotides agree with TRBD2. Sequencing was performed on blood, either unsorted or a sorted T cell fraction (not recorded which). The sequence was collected from a human donor who was either an allogeneic HSCT recipient or a stem cell or donor lymphocyte infusion donor (not recorded which). It is not recorded whose cells these are; they may come from a transplant donor. The CDR3 spells CASSPRPGLAGGKETQYF. The CDR3 DNA reads as TGTGCCAGCAGTCCTCGCCCCGGACTAGCGGGGGGCAAAGAGACCCAGTACTTC.